The present TCR beta chain was sequenced within a study of blood T cell repertoires in COVID-19. The V end was cut by 6 bases, the J end by 8 bases, with 14 bases between. The CDR3 is made up of 13 amino acids. Germline CDR1 and CDR2: LGHNT and FRNRAP. Libraries were prepared by immunoSEQ multiplex PCR; TCRdb keeps only in-frame clonotypes and omits some of them. This sample yields some 150,000 clones, of which roughly 78% are seen a single time; 5.5% to 7% belongs to the top ten. This receptor was identified in a woman in her 50s who had recovered from COVID-19. The V and J genes are TRBV12-5 and TRBJ1-3; no firm D call. Specimen: PBMCs or T cells enriched from blood (not recorded which). In nucleotides, the CDR3 is TGTGCTAGTGGGATACAAGGAGGTGACACCATATATTTT. Encoded protein: CASGIQGGDTIYF.